One and the same sample provided the 16 T cell receptor beta chains below, sequenced in a study of blood T cell repertoires in COVID-19. Clones were read by immunoSEQ multiplex PCR, and TCRdb kept only the in-frame ones, dropping some. Here the sample spans 90,000 or so clones, about 91% being singletons. Sequences were obtained from peripheral blood. These receptors originate from a human donor with active COVID-19. The donor label of this sample is uncertain.

The genes are TRBV7-2 and TRBJ1-2; D gene unclear. Deletions cut 1 base from V and 6 bases from J, with 15 bases between. The CDR3 contains 15 residues. Germline CDR1 reads SGHTA; CDR2 reads FQGNSA. CDR3 in DNA: TGTGCCAGCAGCTTAGTCGGTAGGCGGGGAGATGGCTACACCTTC. Translation: CASSLVGRRGDGYTF.

The table lists this clone with a count of one. The rearrangement links TRBV28 to TRBJ2-7; 7 bases are a match to TRBD1. Trimming at V came to 9 bases and at J to 5 bases, leaving 7 bases not matched to a gene. CDR1 is MDHEN, CDR2 SYDVKM, per germline. CDR3 length: 12 residues. The CDR3 DNA is TGTGCCAGTGGAAGGGGGCGCGACGAGCAGTACTTC. Translating gives CASGRGRDEQYF.

The rearrangement links TRBV6-2 or TRBV6-3 to TRBJ2-6, with 7 bases aligning to TRBD1. V shed 5 bases and J 0 bases; nucleotides not matched to a gene: 13. Germline assignment: CDR1 MNHEY and CDR2 SVGEGT. This CDR3 has 19 amino acids. In nucleotides, the CDR3 is TGTGCCAGCAGTACTTGGGCGACAGGGCTAAGCTCTGGGGCCAACGTCCTGACTTTC. Its translation: CASSTWATGLSSGANVLTF.

The chain uses TRBV11-2 and TRBJ1-1; a possible D gene is TRBD1 (5 bases). CDR3 length: 14 amino acids. The V and J ends lost 3 bases and 3 bases respectively, with 11 bases between them. The germline V gene has CDR1 SGHAT and CDR2 FQNNGV. In DNA form, the CDR3 reads TGTGCCAGCAGCTTGAACCAGGGCGACACTGAAGCTTTCTTT. Translation gives CASSLNQGDTEAFF.

The DNA of the CDR3 is TGTGCCAGCAGTGACAGGGAGGGGGGGAATGAGCAGTTCTTC. Protein: CASSDREGGNEQFF. The V call is TRBV6-4, the J call TRBJ2-1; perhaps TRBD2 as D (7 bases). V lost 2 bases and J 7 bases, leaving 12 bases between the germline ends. CDR1 is MRHNA and CDR2 is SNTAGT in the germline V gene. The CDR3 runs to 14 residues.

V and J are TRBV6-5 and TRBJ1-2; TRBD1 is a possible D gene (5 bases). Germline V CDR1 and CDR2: MNHEY, SVGAGI. Between the trimmed V and J ends, which lost 5 bases and 4 bases, there was a span of 14 bases. CDR3 length: 14 residues. CDR3 region: CASSPQGGTYGYTF. The CDR3 region has the DNA TGTGCCAGCAGTCCACAAGGAGGGACCTATGGCTACACCTTC.

CDR3 sequence reads: CASSGRTSSYNEQFF. CDR3 in DNA: TGCGCCAGCAGCGGCAGGACAAGCTCCTACAATGAGCAGTTCTTC. V and J are TRBV5-1 and TRBJ2-1; D is perhaps TRBD1 (5 bases). The germline V gene has CDR1 SGHRS and CDR2 YFSETQ. With 4 bases removed from V and 0 bases from J, the gap between germline ends came to 11 bases. There are 15 residues in the CDR3.

V and J are TRBV3-1 (or the pseudogene TRBV3-2) and TRBJ2-7; 9 nucleotides agree with TRBD1. Germline loops: CDR1 LGHDT, CDR2 YNNKEL (reference sequence). CDR3 size: 16 residues. After removal of 3 bases from V and 0 bases from J, the junction contained 6 bases not matched to a gene. Written as DNA, the CDR3 is TGTGCCAGCAGCCAGGGACAGGGAGCGGGCTCCTACGAGCAGTACTTC. It specifies CASSQGQGAGSYEQYF.

The chain recombines TRBV6-5 with TRBJ2-7, with a tentative D call TRBD2 (6 bases). This CDR3 contains 14 residues. Germline loops: CDR1 MNHEY, CDR2 SVGAGI. Trimming cost V 7 bases and J 0 bases, with 13 bases left between them. In DNA form, the CDR3 reads TGTGCCAGCACCTCGTCGGGGGACTCCTACGAGCAGTACTTC. Protein product: CASTSSGDSYEQYF.

This chain uses TRBV12-3 or TRBV12-4 with TRBJ2-5; D gene uncertain. The CDR3 is 13 amino acids. The ends were cut back, 3 bases at V and 9 bases at J, with 14 bases in the middle. CDR3 nucleotides: TGTGCCAGCAGTTTTTTGGGCTCCCCGTCCCAGTACTTC. As protein: CASSFLGSPSQYF.

V and J are TRBV9 and TRBJ1-1, with a possible D match to TRBD1 (5 bases). This CDR3 comprises 14 residues. The V gene's germline CDR1 is SGDLS and CDR2 YYNGEE. Trimming removed 6 bases at V and 1 base at J, with 13 bases between. The CDR3 loop reads CASTQGVRNTEAFF. The DNA of the CDR3 is TGTGCCAGCACCCAAGGGGTGAGGAACACTGAAGCTTTCTTT.

The rearrangement uses TRBV19 and TRBJ2-7; the D gene is possibly TRBD1 (6 bases). Between the trimmed V and J ends, which lost 6 bases and 4 bases, there was a span of 10 bases. The CDR3 contains 12 residues. CDR1 is LNHDA and CDR2 is SQIVND in the germline V gene (reference sequence). CDR3: CASSNREYEQYF. The DNA of the CDR3 is TGTGCCAGTAGCAACAGGGAATACGAGCAGTACTTC.

The chain employs TRBV2 and TRBJ1-2; perhaps TRBD1 as D (6 bases). CDR1 is SNHLY and CDR2 is FYNNEI in the germline V gene. The V and J ends lost 4 bases and 4 bases respectively, with 16 bases between them. The CDR3 totals 15 residues. DNA of the CDR3: TGTGCCAGCAGTGTTGACAGGAGCCACATCTATGGCTACACCTTC. Its protein is CASSVDRSHIYGYTF. Full variable domain (outside the CDR3, taken from reference TRBV2 and TRBJ1-2): EPEVTQTPSHQVTQMGQEVILRCVPISNHLYFYWYRQILGQKVEFLVSFYNNEISEKSEIFDDQFSVERPDGSNFTLKIRSTKLEDSAMYFCASSVDRSHIYGYTFGSGTRLTVV.

The chain links TRBV25-1 to TRBJ1-6, with 7 bases aligning to TRBD1. The V gene's germline CDR1 is MGHDK and CDR2 SYGVNS. The CDR3 totals 18 residues. Losses at the gene ends were 8 bases for V and 3 bases for J; bases not matched to a gene: 16. The CDR3 spells CASAQGDRALIYNSPLHF. The DNA for the CDR3 is TGTGCCAGCGCACAGGGTGACAGGGCCCTCATCTATAATTCACCCCTCCACTTT.

The rearrangement uses TRBV5-5 and TRBJ1-4; TRBD1 is a possible D gene (6 bases). Germline CDR1 SGHKS, CDR2 YYEKEE (reference sequence). The CDR3 is 13 amino acids. V was cut by 1 base and J by 7 bases, with 8 bases left in between. CDR3 bases: TGTGCCAGCAGCTTGTGGACAGTTGAAAAACTGTTTTTT. Translating it yields CASSLWTVEKLFF.

The chain links TRBV24-1 to TRBJ2-3; D might be TRBD2 (6 bases). The CDR3 length is 15 residues. Germline values: CDR1 KGHDR, CDR2 SFDVKD. The V end lost 4 bases, the J end lost 2 bases, and 12 bases lay between the germline ends. The CDR3 DNA is TGTGCCACCAGTGAGACTAGTCAGATCACAGATACGCAGTATTTT. This codes for CATSETSQITDTQYF.